The clone carrying this TCR beta chain was counted only a few times. Its cognate antigen is unknown. This specimen belongs to a study of Ad26.COV2.S vaccination and SARS-CoV-2 variants. Study-wide results and limits: Once vaccination had occurred, spike-specific CD8+ and CD4+ T cell responses reportedly showed substantial breadth.

Treatment: around 19 received Ad26.COV2.S at low or high dose, single or two shots; roughly 5 received placebo; per-sample allocation not given. Collection of samples fell on day 63 after the first vaccine or placebo injection. Sequencing used immunoSEQ multiplex PCR; TCRdb keeps in-frame clones, though not all of them. This sample has about 440,000 clones, with roughly 88% found just once. This CDR3 is 14 amino acids long. Between the trimmed V and J ends, which lost 4 bases and 4 bases, there was a span of 11 bases. Germline V gene data show CDR1 as MNHEY and CDR2 as SVGAGI. The receptor was derived from a person aged 18-65 years who received the Ad26.COV2.S COVID-19 vaccine or a placebo. The source material was peripheral blood, sampled in a trial of Ad26.COV2.S vaccine versus placebo. This rearrangement joins TRBV6-5 to TRBJ1-5; no definite D call. The CDR3 DNA reads TGTGCCAGCAGTTCCGTGGACGGAAATCAGCCCCAGCATTTT. Its protein product is CASSSVDGNQPQHF.